Listed below are T cell receptor beta chains from one sample, sequenced in a study of a mutant IDH1 vaccine in newly diagnosed glioma. The antigens these receptors bind are not known. Assay used: immunoSEQ multiplex PCR; TCRdb lists only in-frame clones, some missing. In the table there are 30,000 or so clones, roughly 87% of which are singletons. This sample comprised PBMCs, obtained from a glioma patient whose treatment included an IDH1 peptide vaccine. All receptors derive from a man aged 40-49 years with glioma. Each CDR3 is given with its conserved first and last residue. The order of the fields is D gene, V gene, clone size, J gene, CDR3 DNA, CDR3 protein. The D gene is left open where the match is weak. Rows may omit the clone size; those that give it use once, few, many or a size class.

D: TRBD2
V: TRBV10-3
size: once
J: TRBJ2-7
DNA: TGTGCCATCAGTGGGACTAGCGGGAGGGCCTGGGCCTACGAGCAGTACTTC
CDR3: CAISGTSGRAWAYEQYF

D: -
V: TRBV30
size: -
J: TRBJ1-1
DNA: TGTGCCTGGGATTTCTCAGGGGCGGGTAAAGCTTTCTTT
CDR3: CAWDFSGAGKAFF

D: -
V: TRBV6-1
size: -
J: TRBJ2-7
DNA: TGTGCCAGCGGTGCCGTGGTCGGGATCAGCTCCTACGAGCAGTACTTC
CDR3: CASGAVVGISSYEQYF

D: TRBD1
V: TRBV19
size: -
J: TRBJ2-3
DNA: TGTGCCAGTAGCCCCGACAGGGGGCGGACAGATACGCAGTATTTT
CDR3: CASSPDRGRTDTQYF

D: TRBD1
V: TRBV30
size: once
J: TRBJ1-1
DNA: TGTGCCTGGAGTGTTGGGACAGGGCGGGACACTGAAGCTTTCTTT
CDR3: CAWSVGTGRDTEAFF

D: -
V: TRBV7-2
size: -
J: TRBJ1-4
DNA: TGTGCCAGCAGCTACTATGAGGGTGAAAAACTGTTTTTT
CDR3: CASSYYEGEKLFF

D: -
V: TRBV5-4
size: -
J: TRBJ2-3
DNA: TGTGCCAGCAGTCGAGACCCTAGAGATACGCAGTATTTT
CDR3: CASSRDPRDTQYF

D: -
V: TRBV10-3
size: once
J: TRBJ2-5
DNA: TGTGCCATCAGCAGGGACCCAATTCAAGAGACCCAGTACTTC
CDR3: CAISRDPIQETQYF

D: -
V: TRBV18
size: -
J: TRBJ1-5
DNA: TGTGCCAGCTTCCGGGACAGCAATCAGCCCCAGCATTTT
CDR3: CASFRDSNQPQHF

D: TRBD2
V: TRBV20-1
size: once
J: TRBJ2-7
DNA: TGCAGCGTCCCGGGGGGACCCGAGCAGTACTTC
CDR3: CSVPGGPEQYF

D: TRBD2
V: TRBV2
size: -
J: TRBJ2-2
DNA: TGTGCCAGCAGTCAATTAGCGGGAGGCACCGGGGAGCTGTTTTTT
CDR3: CASSQLAGGTGELFF

D: -
V: TRBV28
size: -
J: TRBJ1-5
DNA: TGTGCCAGCAGTTGGTACCCCTCGGGAGGGTGGAATCAGCCCCAGCATTTT
CDR3: CASSWYPSGGWNQPQHF

D: -
V: TRBV28
size: -
J: TRBJ1-1
DNA: TGTGCCAGCAGTTTCCCTAGGGAGAACACTGAAGCTTTCTTT
CDR3: CASSFPRENTEAFF

D: -
V: TRBV10-3
size: -
J: TRBJ2-3
DNA: TGTGCCATCAGCTTCAAAAATACGCAGTATTTT
CDR3: CAISFKNTQYF

D: -
V: TRBV13
size: -
J: TRBJ1-2
DNA: TGTGCCAGCAGGGGGGTTAACTATGGCTACACCTTC
CDR3: CASRGVNYGYTF

D: -
V: TRBV11-1
size: -
J: TRBJ2-3
DNA: TGTGCCAGCAACAAAGGTCCGGGTAACACAGATACGCAGTATTTT
CDR3: CASNKGPGNTDTQYF

D: -
V: TRBV14
size: -
J: TRBJ2-7
DNA: TGTGCCAGCAGCCAAGAATGGAGCGAGCAGTACTTC
CDR3: CASSQEWSEQYF

D: -
V: TRBV2
size: -
J: TRBJ2-3
DNA: TGTGCCAGCAGTGTACGCTCTACGGGTAGCACAGATACGCAGTATTTT
CDR3: CASSVRSTGSTDTQYF

D: TRBD1
V: TRBV7-2
size: -
J: TRBJ2-7
DNA: TGTGCCAGCAGCTCCTGGACAGGGGGCTCCTACGAGCAGTACTTC
CDR3: CASSSWTGGSYEQYF

D: -
V: TRBV7-6
size: -
J: TRBJ2-5
DNA: TGTGCCAGCAGCAACGACATCCAAGAGACCCAGTACTTC
CDR3: CASSNDIQETQYF

D: -
V: TRBV6-5
size: once
J: TRBJ1-2
DNA: TGTGCCAGCAGTTTTCACGGGGGCAGGGACGACTATGGCTACACCTTC
CDR3: CASSFHGGRDDYGYTF

D: TRBD1
V: TRBV5-8
size: few
J: TRBJ1-4
DNA: TGTGCCAGCAGCTTCCGACAGGGAGGAGAAAAACTGTTTTTT
CDR3: CASSFRQGGEKLFF